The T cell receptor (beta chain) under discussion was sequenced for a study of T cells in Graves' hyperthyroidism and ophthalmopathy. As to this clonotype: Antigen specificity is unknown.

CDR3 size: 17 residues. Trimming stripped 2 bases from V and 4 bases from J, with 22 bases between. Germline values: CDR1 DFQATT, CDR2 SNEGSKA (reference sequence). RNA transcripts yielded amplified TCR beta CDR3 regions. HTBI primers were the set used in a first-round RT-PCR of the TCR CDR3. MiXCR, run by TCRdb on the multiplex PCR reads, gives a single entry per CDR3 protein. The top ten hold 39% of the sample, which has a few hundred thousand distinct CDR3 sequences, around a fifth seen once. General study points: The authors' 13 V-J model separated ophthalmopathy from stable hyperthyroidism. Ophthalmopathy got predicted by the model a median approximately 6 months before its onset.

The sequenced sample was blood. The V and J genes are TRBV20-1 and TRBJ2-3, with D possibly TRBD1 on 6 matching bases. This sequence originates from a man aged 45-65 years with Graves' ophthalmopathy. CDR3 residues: CSARPPPGQRGPDTQYF. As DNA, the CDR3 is TGCAGTGCTAGACCTCCGCCGGGACAACGTGGGCCAGATACGCAGTATTTT.